The entry below gives a single T cell receptor beta chain sequence along with its context. In the study's own analysis: Researchers report that nucleated cell counts were estimated from reference gene primer amplification. TCRdb keeps only in-frame clones here, not all; method: immunoSEQ multiplex PCR. That table furnishes V, J and clone size, whereas the DNA furnished D and trimming. The sample records approximately 62,000 clones, around four fifths being singletons. The data originate from a study of blood T cell repertoires in COVID-19. Overall study: Whether acute or convalescent, the COVID-19 samples came from the United States, Italy and Spain. Sample material is recorded as cDNA or gDNA derived from T cells, B-cell-depleted T cells, or PBMCs.

Germline loops: CDR1 SNHLY, CDR2 FYNNEI. The CDR3 runs 15 residues. V was pared by 7 bases and J by 1 base, with 14 bases between. Sequenced input: peripheral blood. The receptor was derived from a woman in her forties or fifties with active or convalescent COVID-19. V and J are TRBV2 and TRBJ1-3; maybe TRBD1 (5 bases). CDR3 in amino acids: CASIVGASSGNTIYF. DNA of the CDR3: TGTGCCAGCATAGTTGGGGCCAGTTCTGGAAACACCATATATTTT.